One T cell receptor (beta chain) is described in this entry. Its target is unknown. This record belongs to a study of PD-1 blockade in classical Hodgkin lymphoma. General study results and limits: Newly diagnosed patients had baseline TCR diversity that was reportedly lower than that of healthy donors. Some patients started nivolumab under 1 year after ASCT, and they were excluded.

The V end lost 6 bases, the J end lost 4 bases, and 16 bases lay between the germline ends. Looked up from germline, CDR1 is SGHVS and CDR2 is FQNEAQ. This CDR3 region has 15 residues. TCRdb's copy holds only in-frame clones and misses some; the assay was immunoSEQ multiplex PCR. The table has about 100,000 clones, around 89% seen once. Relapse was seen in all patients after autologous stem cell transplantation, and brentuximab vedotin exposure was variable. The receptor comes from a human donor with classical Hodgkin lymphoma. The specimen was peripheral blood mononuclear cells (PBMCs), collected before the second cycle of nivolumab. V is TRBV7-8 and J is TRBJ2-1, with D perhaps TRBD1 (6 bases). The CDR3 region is CASRESGTWYNEQFF. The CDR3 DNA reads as TGTGCCAGCAGAGAGTCCGGGACATGGTACAATGAGCAGTTCTTC. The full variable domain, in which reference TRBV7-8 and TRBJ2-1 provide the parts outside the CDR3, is GAGVSQSPRYKVAKRGQDVALRCDPISGHVSLFWYQQALGQGPEFLTYFQNEAQLDKSGLPSDRFFAERPEGSVSTLKIQRTQQEDSAVYLCASRESGTWYNEQFFGPGTRLTVL.